This paragraph reports one T cell receptor beta chain. Here immunoSEQ multiplex PCR was the method, and the copy in TCRdb shows in-frame clones only, minus some. Among 30,000 to 40,000 clones listed, 90% were seen once. This record comes from a study of T cell changes during pregnancy in multiple sclerosis. The sequenced sample was CD4+ T cells from peripheral blood mononuclear cells, obtained in the first trimester of pregnancy. This sequence originates from a female donor in good health, enrolled as a control in a pregnancy study.

The CDR3 region has the DNA TGTGCCAGCAGCTTTGAGGGGGCAAGGGAGACCCAGTACTTC. The encoded protein is CASSFEGARETQYF. The genes are TRBV11-1 and TRBJ2-5, with 7 nucleotides matching TRBD1. This CDR3 comprises 14 residues. The germline V gene has CDR1 SGHAT and CDR2 FQDESV (reference sequence). Germline trimming cut 3 bases from V and 5 bases from J; bases unmatched to any gene: 6.